This T cell receptor beta chain comes out of a study of T-cell reconstitution after alpha-beta-depleted transplantation in children. Study conclusions and caveats: Expanded graft clones numbering several hundred reportedly gave rise to alpha-beta T cells about two months after transplant. Newly produced T cells mostly accounted for T-cell counts and diversity one year post-transplant.

Concerning this clonotype itself: Its antigen remains unidentified.

The TCRbeta library incorporated unique molecular identifiers. TCRdb re-derived calls from the PCR reads in MiXCR, one entry per CDR3 protein. The data contain around 580,000 distinct CDR3 sequences, over 25% of them seen just once; the ten biggest clones take up 30% to 40%. There are 14 residues in the CDR3. V lost 2 bases, J lost 6 bases, and 6 bases stayed unmatched. The source material was PBMCs, sampled before TCRalphabeta/CD19-depleted stem cell transplant. This chain uses TRBV12-3 or TRBV12-4 with TRBJ2-7; 8 positions agree with TRBD2. This sequence was found in a boy in the first two years of life with Wiskott-Aldrich syndrome, due to receive a stem cell transplant. The CDR3 spells CASSLLKTSVEQYF. The CDR3 DNA reads TGTGCCAGCAGTTTACTCAAGACTAGCGTCGAGCAGTACTTC.